This T cell receptor (beta chain) was found in a study of T-cell reconstitution after alpha-beta-depleted transplantation in children. The CDR3 is made up of 14 amino acids. V lost 4 bases and J 4 bases, leaving 11 bases between the germline ends. The authors prepared the TCRbeta library with unique molecular identifiers. TCRdb redid the calling of the PCR reads with MiXCR, one entry per CDR3 protein. The sample lists 500,000 to 600,000 distinct CDR3 sequences, around 18% seen once, with 3.3% in the top ten. The sequenced sample was PBMCs from the stem cell graft donor, obtained from the stem cell graft. The sequence was collected from a human donor who donated a stem cell graft to a child with acute lymphoblastic leukemia. The genes are TRBV12-3 or TRBV12-4 and TRBJ2-1, with D possibly being TRBD2 (6 bases). The CDR3 nucleotides are TGTGCCAGCAGTTATCGGGAGAGGTACAATGAGCAGTTCTTC. Its translation is CASSYRERYNEQFF.